This TCR beta chain was obtained from a study of T cell responses to AZD1222 COVID-19 vaccine. Study-level results: Among the donors, most were white British and more were female, and clonal diversity was possibly underestimated.

A word on this clone: Antigen specificity is unknown.

V lost 0 bases and J lost 11, with 13 bases in between. Germline CDR1 is LGHDT and CDR2 is YNNKEL (reference sequence). This CDR3 is 13 amino acids long. The data were produced by immunoSEQ multiplex PCR, yet TCRdb's version contains in-frame clones alone and is incomplete. The repertoire includes about 66,000 clones, about 90% of them detected once, and around 15% sits in the top ten. The sample consisted of peripheral blood, taken on day 0 of AZD1222 vaccination. The receptor was derived from an adult in good health. The chain employs TRBV3-1 (or the pseudogene TRBV3-2) and TRBJ1-1; D might be TRBD1 (5 bases). The CDR3 loop reads CASSQDRALGAFF. CDR3 nucleotides: TGTGCCAGCAGCCAAGACAGGGCACTCGGGGCTTTCTTT.